This TCR beta chain comes out of a study of blood T cells in healthy people across ages. Next came a second PCR, run for about 6 to 11 cycles, which used a sample-barcoded 5' primer along with a J-beta primer mix. One entry per CDR3 protein, called by TCRdb with MiXCR from the 5' RACE reads. This sample has about 750,000 distinct CDR3 sequences; roughly 53% occur once, and the top ten carry about 42%. With regard to this clonotype: Its matching antigen is unknown. This clone may be a read error of a much larger clone one base away.

Caucasian individuals from Russia who were healthy and aged 6 to 90 acted as donors. In germline, CDR1 is SQVTM, CDR2 ANQGSEA. Trimming pared 1 base from V and 10 bases from J, leaving 14 bases between. The CDR3 spans 13 residues. Regarding the study as a whole: Diversity was higher, and naive CD4+ cells more numerous, in long-lived donors than in aged donors.

Input material: blood. The clonotype comes from a man older than 75 in good health. The rearrangement joins TRBV29-1 to TRBJ2-1, with a possible D match to TRBD1 (6 bases). In nucleotides, the CDR3 is TGCAGCGTTGAAGGGGCCGGACAGCGCGAGCAGTTCTTC. Protein sequence: CSVEGAGQREQFF.